This T cell receptor (beta chain) was sequenced for a study of T-cell memory formation after mild COVID-19. Study-level information: Clusters of TCRs were largely donor specific. The study, taken as a whole, reports: Memory cells collected pre-infection included some clones that later responded, suggesting cross-reactive memory joined.

TCRdb re-analysed the 5' RACE reads in MiXCR, keeping a single row per CDR3 protein. This table has a few hundred thousand distinct CDR3 sequences, 16% appearing once. Regarding this clonotype: Antigen unknown.

Trimming stripped 1 base from V and 1 base from J, with 8 bases between. This CDR3 spans 15 amino acids. Germline-derived CDR1 and CDR2 are SGHAT and FQNNGV. The sequencing input was PBMCs or a T cell subset sorted from them (not recorded which). The source of this sequence is a young man who had mild COVID-19 (a few samples of this study predate the infection). Cell type and time point are not known. The V and J genes are TRBV11-2 and TRBJ1-5; D is perhaps TRBD1 (6 bases). In nucleotides, the CDR3 is TGTGCCAGCAGCTTAGGGACAGAGAGCAATCAGCCCCAGCATTTT. This translates into CASSLGTESNQPQHF.